This T cell receptor beta chain is drawn from a study of tissue T cells after allogeneic stem cell transplantation. This CDR3 has 13 amino acids. Trimming pared 1 base from V and 0 bases from J, leaving 3 bases between. Germline-derived CDR1 and CDR2 are SGHLS and HYDKME. TCRdb keeps only in-frame clones here, not all; method: immunoSEQ multiplex PCR. Altogether roughly 4,700 clones are present, about 40% being singletons, with the ten largest covering roughly 24%. Notes on this clone: Each gene name is a mouse one. Read data end 1 residue before the CDR3 end; the end is taken from the germline J gene.

Time point denoted: mouse harvest day 14 after allogeneic transplant. The graft held 10^6 splenic CD5+ T cells and 10^7 T-cell-depleted bone marrow cells. The receptor's source is a female BALB/c mouse given C57BL/6 T cells with graft-versus-host disease after an allogeneic hematopoietic cell transplant. The chain is built from TRBV12-2 and TRBJ1-3; D remains unclear. The sequencing sample was made of gut tissue. The CDR3 loop is CASSLTSGNTLYF. Incomplete CDR3 DNA: TGTGCCAGCTCTCTTACTTCTGGAAATACGCTCTAT.